These 16 T cell receptor beta chains came from one sample sequenced in a study of blood T cell repertoires in COVID-19. Profiled with immunoSEQ multiplex PCR; TCRdb holds only in-frame clones, not every one. The sample holds roughly 100,000 clones, 84% seen once. The sequenced material came from peripheral blood. These TCRs come from a man in his forties with active or convalescent COVID-19.

The chain's CDR3 is CASSFGLQNTEAFF. The CDR3 nucleotides are TGTGCCAGCAGCTTTGGGCTGCAGAACACTGAAGCTTTCTTT. V is TRBV11-1 and J is TRBJ1-1, with D unclear. The length of the CDR3 is 14 residues. The V end was cut by 3 bases, the J end by 1 base, with 9 bases between. The germline CDR1 and CDR2 sequences are SGHAT and FQDESV (reference sequence).

The chain has TRBV19 and TRBJ2-7; TRBD1 might be the D (6 bases). CDR3 length equals 13 residues. V was cut by 3 bases and J by 2 bases, with 8 bases left in between. Germline-derived CDR1 and CDR2 are LNHDA and SQIVND (reference sequence). DNA for the CDR3: TGTGCCAGTAGTATGAGGGGGACCTACGAGCAGTACTTC. Its translation is CASSMRGTYEQYF.

CDR3 residues: CASSIGGGGNQPQHF. CDR3 in DNA: TGTGCCAGTAGTATAGGAGGGGGGGGCAATCAGCCCCAGCATTTT. V is TRBV19 and J is TRBJ1-5; D may be TRBD1 (6 bases). The CDR3 consists of 15 residues. Trimming removed 1 base from V and 2 bases from J, with 9 bases in between. Per the germline V gene, CDR1 is LNHDA and CDR2 is SQIVND (reference sequence).

A remark on this clone: This sample also contains other DNA sequences that code for the same CDR3. This sequence joins TRBV6-1 and TRBJ2-7; no definite D call. Trimming pared 3 bases from V and 2 bases from J, leaving 8 bases between. CDR1 and CDR2 (germline): MNHNS, SASEGT. The CDR3 spans 13 residues. The CDR3 is CASSEEHTYEQYF. The CDR3 coding sequence is TGTGCCAGCAGTGAGGAGCATACCTACGAGCAGTACTTC.

The chain joins TRBV13 to TRBJ1-4; D remains ambiguous. Per germline, CDR1 PRHDT and CDR2 FYEKMQ (reference sequence). The CDR3 spans 15 residues. Trimming stripped 6 bases from V and 1 base from J, with 12 bases between. CDR3 DNA sequence: TGTGCCAGCAGGCTGACCGGGGAAACTAATGAAAAACTGTTTTTT. Translated: CASRLTGETNEKLFF. Combining the CDR3 with reference TRBV13 and TRBJ1-4 gives the whole variable domain AAGVIQSPRHLIKEKRETATLKCYPIPRHDTVYWYQQGPGQDPQFLISFYEKMQSDKGSIPDRFSAQQFSDYHSELNMSSLELGDSALYFCASRLTGETNEKLFFGSGTQLSVL.

This rearrangement joins TRBV15 to TRBJ2-1; the match to TRBD2 covers 13 bases. Germline lookup yields CDR1 LNHNV and CDR2 YYDKDF (reference sequence). The CDR3 runs 16 residues. The V and J ends lost 0 bases and 10 bases, in that order; junction bases with no gene match: 6. CDR3 DNA: TGTGCCACCAGCAGAGATACTAGCGGGGGGGCCGGGGAGCAGTTCTTC. Its protein is CATSRDTSGGAGEQFF.

J is TRBJ2-3 and V is TRBV10-1; 14 nucleotides match TRBD2. Germline values: CDR1 WNHNN, CDR2 SYGVQD (reference sequence). Trimming at V came to 6 bases and at J to 5 bases, leaving 4 bases not matched to a gene. This CDR3 region has 15 residues. Written as DNA, the CDR3 is TGCGCCAGCAGCCCCGGGACTAGCGGGGGAGATACGCAGTATTTT. Amino acids: CASSPGTSGGDTQYF.

This clone was seen only once. The chain joins TRBV29-1 to TRBJ2-1; TRBD2 aligns across 11 bases. There are 14 residues in the CDR3. Looked up from germline, CDR1 is SQVTM and CDR2 is ANQGSEA. The J segment lost 6 bases and the V segment lost 4 bases, leaving 5 bases of the junction unmatched. The CDR3 DNA is TGCAGCGTTGGCACTAGCGGGGGACCCAATGAGCAGTTCTTC. Amino acids: CSVGTSGGPNEQFF.

The chain employs TRBV19 and TRBJ2-7; 9 bases fit TRBD1. V lost 8 bases, J lost 6 bases, and 8 bases stayed unmatched. This CDR3 is 13 amino acids long. The V gene's germline CDR1 is LNHDA and CDR2 SQIVND (reference sequence). CDR3 protein: CASEGQGRSEQYF. The CDR3 bases are TGTGCCAGTGAGGGACAGGGCCGCTCCGAGCAGTACTTC.

This clone was seen only a few times. The J gene is TRBJ1-5, the V gene TRBV6-5; D not certain. In germline, CDR1 is MNHEY, CDR2 SVGAGI. The V end lost 0 bases, the J end lost 3 bases, and 6 bases lay between the germline ends. The CDR3 runs to 14 residues. The chain's CDR3 is CASSYSEDNQPQHF. Written as DNA, the CDR3 is TGTGCCAGCAGTTACTCGGAGGACAATCAGCCCCAGCATTTT.

The chain is built from TRBV6-5 and TRBJ2-7, with 10 bases matching TRBD2. The CDR3 length is 16 residues. V was clipped by 4 bases and J by 3 bases; unmatched bases: 9. Germline V gene sequence: CDR1 MNHEY, CDR2 SVGAGI. CDR3 sequence (DNA): TGTGCCAGCAGTTCCGTTGTTAGCGGGGGGCACTACGAGCAGTACTTC. Translating gives CASSSVVSGGHYEQYF.

The chain links TRBV5-4 to TRBJ2-1; TRBD1 agrees at 7 bases. V lost 0 bases and J lost 4; bases outside the gene matches: 1. CDR3 length equals 14 residues. The germline V gene has CDR1 SGHNT and CDR2 YYREEE (reference sequence). CDR3 DNA: TGTGCCAGCAGCTTGGACAGGGGTTACAATGAGCAGTTCTTC. Translated: CASSLDRGYNEQFF.

The rearrangement links TRBV7-9 to TRBJ1-6; 8 nucleotides line up with TRBD1. The length of the CDR3 is 17 residues. Germline CDR1 reads SEHNR; CDR2 reads FQNEAQ (reference sequence). J was trimmed by 7 bases and V by 1 base; bases with no gene match: 9. Here the CDR3 reads CASSLVAGGSENSPLHF. The CDR3 DNA reads as TGTGCCAGCAGCTTAGTGGCAGGGGGCTCCGAAAATTCACCCCTCCACTTT.

The chain employs TRBV18 and TRBJ2-5; tentatively, D is TRBD1 (5 bases). Germline-derived CDR1 and CDR2 are KGHSH and LQKENI. This CDR3 has 13 residues. V was shortened by 4 bases and J by 3 bases, with 9 bases between the two germline ends. CDR3 coding DNA: TGTGCCAGCTCACGGGGCCAGAAAGAGACCCAGTACTTC. Encoded protein: CASSRGQKETQYF.

The J gene is TRBJ1-1, the V gene TRBV5-1, with D maybe TRBD1 (5 bases). Trimming shortened V by 0 bases and J by 3 bases, and 9 bases separated the two germline ends. CDR1 is SGHRS, CDR2 YFSETQ, per germline. This CDR3 has 14 residues. The CDR3 protein is CASSLDRLDTEAFF. The CDR3 DNA follows: TGCGCCAGCAGCTTGGACAGGTTGGACACTGAAGCTTTCTTT.

Only a few counts were recorded for this clone. The chain has TRBV12-1 and TRBJ1-2; TRBD1, the D gene given by the table, was not confirmed from the DNA. TRBV12-1 is flagged as a pseudogene. The CDR3 is 14 amino acids. CDR3 sequence reads: CASSLDGQLWGYTF. CDR3 bases: TGTGCCAGCAGCTTGGACGGACAACTATGGGGCTACACCTTC.